This TCR beta chain was obtained from a study of blood T cells in healthy people across ages. The CDR3 covers 13 residues. V was clipped by 1 base and J by 11 bases, with 12 bases between them. CDR1 is SGHTA, CDR2 FQGTGA, per germline. Then a second PCR, running roughly 6 to 11 cycles, was carried out with a sample-barcoded 5' primer and a J-beta primer mix. MiXCR, run by TCRdb on the 5' RACE reads, gives a single entry per CDR3 protein. The data show 540,000 or so distinct CDR3 sequences, with around half seen just once and roughly 25% held by the top ten. Material: blood. The origin of this receptor is a man older than 75 in good health. This chain connects TRBV7-3 to TRBJ2-1, with a weak D call TRBD1 (5 bases). The CDR3 spells CASSLILQAQQFF. CDR3 in DNA: TGTGCCAGCAGCTTAATTTTACAGGCTCAGCAGTTCTTC.